The 2 T cell receptor beta chains below all came from one sample that was sequenced in a study of blood T cell repertoires in COVID-19. Generated by immunoSEQ multiplex PCR, the TCRdb table keeps only in-frame clones and is missing some. The repertoire holds approximately 94,000 clones, with approximately 84% as singletons. The sequenced sample consisted of peripheral blood. The receptors shown here come from a young man in a cohort sampled during active COVID-19.

The V and J genes are TRBV18 and TRBJ1-2, with D perhaps TRBD1 (5 bases). V lost 4 bases and J lost 8, with 11 bases in between. The CDR3 contains 12 residues. The germline V gene has CDR1 KGHSH and CDR2 LQKENI. Here the CDR3 DNA reads TGTGCCAGCTCACGGACACGAGAGGGCTACACCTTC. As protein: CASSRTREGYTF.

V gene TRBV7-8 combines with J gene TRBJ1-1, with D possibly being TRBD1 (5 bases). Germline V gene data show CDR1 as SGHVS and CDR2 as FQNEAQ. V was clipped by 1 base and J by 4 bases, with 7 bases between them. The CDR3 is 13 amino acids. DNA for the CDR3: TGTGCCAGCAGCTTAGAGGGACTCACTGAAGCTTTCTTT. It is translated as CASSLEGLTEAFF.